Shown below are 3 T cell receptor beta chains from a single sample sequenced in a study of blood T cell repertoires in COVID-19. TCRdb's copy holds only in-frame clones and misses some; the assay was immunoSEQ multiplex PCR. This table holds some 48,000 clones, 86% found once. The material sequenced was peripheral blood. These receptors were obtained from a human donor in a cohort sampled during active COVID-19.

The CDR3 is CASSQAMTGKGGNTIYF. In DNA, the CDR3 is TGCGCCAGCAGCCAAGCCATGACAGGGAAGGGTGGAAACACCATATATTTT. This rearrangement joins TRBV4-3 to TRBJ1-3; the match to TRBD1 covers 7 bases. V was pared by 1 base and J by 3 bases, with 9 bases of the junction left unmatched. The CDR3 contains 17 residues. Germline CDR1 is LGHNA and CDR2 is YSLEER.

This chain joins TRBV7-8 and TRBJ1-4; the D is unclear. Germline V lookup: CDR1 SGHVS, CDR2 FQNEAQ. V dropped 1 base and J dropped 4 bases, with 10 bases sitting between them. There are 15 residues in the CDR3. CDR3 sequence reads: CASSLVITVNEKLFF. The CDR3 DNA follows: TGTGCCAGCAGCTTAGTGATTACAGTTAATGAAAAACTGTTTTTT.

In DNA form, the CDR3 reads TGCGCCAGCAGCTCGACGGGACTAGGGGACAATGAGCAGTTCTTC. Amino acids: CASSSTGLGDNEQFF. This chain links TRBV5-1 with TRBJ2-1, with 8 bases that match TRBD2. With 3 bases clipped from V and 5 bases from J, the junction kept 7 bases outside the gene matches. The CDR3 spans 15 residues. Germline V gives CDR1 SGHRS, CDR2 YFSETQ.